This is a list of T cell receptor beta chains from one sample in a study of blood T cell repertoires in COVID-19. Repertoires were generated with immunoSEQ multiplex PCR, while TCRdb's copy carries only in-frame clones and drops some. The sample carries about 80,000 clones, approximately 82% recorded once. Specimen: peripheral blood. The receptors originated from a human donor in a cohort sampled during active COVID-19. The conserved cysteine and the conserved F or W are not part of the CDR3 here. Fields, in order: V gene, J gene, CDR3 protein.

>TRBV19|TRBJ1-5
ASSIGEGPQH
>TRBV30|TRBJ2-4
AWSAGGQSKNIQY
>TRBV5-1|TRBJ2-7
ASSPTGSPYEQY
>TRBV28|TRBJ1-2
ASLNSGTVFGYT
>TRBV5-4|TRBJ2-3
ASSTGLAGGSMTDTQY
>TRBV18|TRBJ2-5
ASSPPTSGGETQY
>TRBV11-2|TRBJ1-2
ASSLMSEGTNYGYT
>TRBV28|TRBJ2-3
ASSLFAGGPQDTQY
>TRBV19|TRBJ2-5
ASSIGLAGGKTQY
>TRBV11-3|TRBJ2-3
ASSSGATSGGASDTQY
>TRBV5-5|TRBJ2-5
ASRRDVEETQY
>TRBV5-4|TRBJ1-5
ASSLGSDQPQH
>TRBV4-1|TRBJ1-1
ASSQDRDRGLTEAF
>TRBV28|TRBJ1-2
ASNPAALRANYGYT
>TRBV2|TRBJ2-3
ASSTFSSLASGGGSDTQY
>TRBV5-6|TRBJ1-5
ASSLQGARYQPQH
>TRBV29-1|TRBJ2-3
SVGWLDTDTQY
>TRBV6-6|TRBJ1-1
ASSYEAGRVNTEAF
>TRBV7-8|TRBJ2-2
ASSRGGNTGELF
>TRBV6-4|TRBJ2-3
ASIGTGPYYYYTDTQY
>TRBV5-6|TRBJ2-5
ASSRGQGQETQY
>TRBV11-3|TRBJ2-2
ASSLVGGATNTGELF
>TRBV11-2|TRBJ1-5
ASSQSGASHEPQH
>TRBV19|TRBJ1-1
ASSSQGDRTEAF
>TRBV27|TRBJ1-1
ATMEQGMFMNTEAF
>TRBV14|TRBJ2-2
ASSQEGRGFLSGELF
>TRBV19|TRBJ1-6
ATERYGRTGYSPLH
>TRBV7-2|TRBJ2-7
ASSGQQGSLEQY
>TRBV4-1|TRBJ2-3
ASSQDWAPADTQY
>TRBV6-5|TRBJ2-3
ASHVGADTQY
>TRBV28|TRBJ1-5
ASWTRGGNQPQH
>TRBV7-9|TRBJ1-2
ASSLLGVNYGYT
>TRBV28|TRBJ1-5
ASRSDSIQPQH
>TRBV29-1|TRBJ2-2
SYRGRTGDTGELF
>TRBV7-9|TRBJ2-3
ASSSRGSGGTDTQY
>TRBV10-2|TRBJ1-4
ASSGIGTVGEKLF
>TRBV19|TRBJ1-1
ASSKTGGRRNTEAF
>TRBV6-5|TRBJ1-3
ASRLTSGSGNTIY
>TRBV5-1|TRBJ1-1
ASSSTTVNTEAF
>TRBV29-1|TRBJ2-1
SAWTSGHSYNEQF
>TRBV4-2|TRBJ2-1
ASSQRADRVLSNEQF